This TCR beta chain derives from a study of CD8+CD57+ T cells in acquired aplastic anemia. On the study more broadly: Across the sorted CD4+ and CD8+ cells, DNA amounts averaged around 3.2 ug. Study conclusions and caveats: Any difference that existed in CD8+ Simpson's diversity between patients and controls was not significant.

The V and J ends lost 3 bases and 6 bases respectively, with 9 bases between them. This CDR3 is 13 amino acids long. The germline V gene has CDR1 ENHRY and CDR2 SYGVKD. Genomic DNA acted as the template from which TCR beta VDJ combination and CDR3 sequence profiling were carried out. One entry per CDR3 protein results from TCRdb running MiXCR on the reads. The repertoire has about 180,000 distinct CDR3 sequences, 63% of them found once; the top ten carry approximately 46%. With respect to this clonotype: What it binds is not known.

The authors sequenced patients whose flow cytometry had shown CD8+CD57+ cell expansion. Severe acquired aplastic anemia was present in all patients. The blood sampling took place in patients who had so far received no therapy. The chain carries TRBV10-3 and TRBJ1-5, with D unresolved. The receptor was derived from a human donor with aplastic anemia. Sequencing was performed on sorted CD4+, CD8+, or CD8+CD57+ T cells (not recorded which) from PBMCs. For the CDR3, the DNA is TGTGCCATCAGTGATGGGATAGGTCAGCCCCAGCATTTT. Translation gives CAISDGIGQPQHF.